This T cell receptor (beta chain) comes out of a study of cytomegalovirus exposure and HLA in healthy donors. Study in general: Out of about 179 million T cells, an earlier analysis found around 120 million unique TCR beta sequences in total.

Germline CDR1 is SGHTA and CDR2 is FQGNSA. The V gene lost 3 bases and the J gene lost 7 bases, with 10 bases spanning the gap. CDR3 size: 13 residues. PCR employed 60 Vbeta and 13 Jbeta primers. TCRdb's table, derived via immunoSEQ multiplex PCR, lists solely in-frame clones and lacks some. The data hold 150,000 to 250,000 clones, with around 74% observed a single time. The chain employs TRBV7-2 and TRBJ2-1; D gene unclear. This clonotype was obtained from a girl aged 10-17 years in good health and CMV-seropositive. Sequences were obtained from PBMCs. CDR3 protein: CASSFSATNEQFF. As DNA, the CDR3 is TGTGCCAGCAGCTTCTCCGCGACAAATGAGCAGTTCTTC.